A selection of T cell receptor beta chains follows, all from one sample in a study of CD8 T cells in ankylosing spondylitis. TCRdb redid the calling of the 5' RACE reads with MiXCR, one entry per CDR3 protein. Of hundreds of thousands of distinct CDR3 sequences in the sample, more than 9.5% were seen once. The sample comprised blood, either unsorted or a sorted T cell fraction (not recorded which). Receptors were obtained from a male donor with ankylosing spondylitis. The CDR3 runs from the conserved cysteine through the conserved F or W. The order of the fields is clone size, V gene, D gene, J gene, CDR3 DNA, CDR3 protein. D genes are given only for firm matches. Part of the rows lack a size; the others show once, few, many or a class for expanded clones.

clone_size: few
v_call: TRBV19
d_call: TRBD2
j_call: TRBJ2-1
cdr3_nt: TGTGCCAGTAGTATAGCTAGCGGGAGTTGGAATGAGCAGTTCTTC
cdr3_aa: CASSIASGSWNEQFF

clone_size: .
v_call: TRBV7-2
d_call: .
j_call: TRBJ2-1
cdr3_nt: TGTGCCAGCAGCCCCCGGTGGGGGGACGACTCCTACAATGAGCAGTTCTTC
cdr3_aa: CASSPRWGDDSYNEQFF

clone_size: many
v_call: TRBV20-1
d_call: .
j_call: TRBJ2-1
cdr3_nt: TGCAGTGCTAGTTTAACCGCCGATGAGCAGTTCTTC
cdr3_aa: CSASLTADEQFF

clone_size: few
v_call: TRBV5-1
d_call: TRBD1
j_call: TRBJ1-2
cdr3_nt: TGCGCCAGCAGAGTCGACAGGGCCTATGGCTACACCTTC
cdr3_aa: CASRVDRAYGYTF

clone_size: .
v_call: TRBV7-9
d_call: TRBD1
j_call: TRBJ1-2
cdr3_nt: TGTGCCAGCAACCAGGGGGGCTATGGCTACACCTTC
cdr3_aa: CASNQGGYGYTF

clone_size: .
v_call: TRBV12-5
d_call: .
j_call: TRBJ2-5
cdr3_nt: TGTGCTAGTGGTTTGAACCCGGAGACCCAGTACTTC
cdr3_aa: CASGLNPETQYF

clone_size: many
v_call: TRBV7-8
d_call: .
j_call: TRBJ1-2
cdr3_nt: TGTGCCAGCAGCTTGGGCGGCTTCTATGGCTACACCTTC
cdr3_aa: CASSLGGFYGYTF

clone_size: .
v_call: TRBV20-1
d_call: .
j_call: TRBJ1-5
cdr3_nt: TGCAGTGCCAAACTCGGGGCCGGGGGTCAGCCCCAGCATTTT
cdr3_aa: CSAKLGAGGQPQHF

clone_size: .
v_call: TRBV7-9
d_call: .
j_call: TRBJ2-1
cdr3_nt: TGTGCCAGCAAAGGGCTAGCGAGCAATGAGCAGTTCTTC
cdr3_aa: CASKGLASNEQFF

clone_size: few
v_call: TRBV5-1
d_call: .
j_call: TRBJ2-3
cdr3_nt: TGCGCCAGCAGCTGGGGTGGCAGCCGCACAGATACGCAGTATTTT
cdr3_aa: CASSWGGSRTDTQYF

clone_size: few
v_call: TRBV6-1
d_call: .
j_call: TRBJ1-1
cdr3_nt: TGTGCCAGCAGTATAACAGGGAACACTGAAGCTTTCTTT
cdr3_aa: CASSITGNTEAFF

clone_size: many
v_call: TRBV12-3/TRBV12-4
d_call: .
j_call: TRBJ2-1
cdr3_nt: TGTGCCAGCAGCAACAGGGACGGCTGGTACAATGAGCAGTTCTTC
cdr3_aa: CASSNRDGWYNEQFF

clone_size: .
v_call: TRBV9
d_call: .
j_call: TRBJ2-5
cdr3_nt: TGTGCCAGCAGCGAGAGGGGTGGTAGAGAGACCCAGTACTTC
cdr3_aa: CASSERGGRETQYF

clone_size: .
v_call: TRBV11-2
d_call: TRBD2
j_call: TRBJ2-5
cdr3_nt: TGTGCCAGCAGCTTAAGGAGCGGGAGTAGTTGGGGACAAGAGACCCAGTACTTC
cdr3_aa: CASSLRSGSSWGQETQYF

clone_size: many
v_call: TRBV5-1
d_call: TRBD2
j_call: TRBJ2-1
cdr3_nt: TGCGCCAGCAGCGTCTCTAGCGGGAGTACCTACAATGAGCAGTTCTTC
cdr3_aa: CASSVSSGSTYNEQFF

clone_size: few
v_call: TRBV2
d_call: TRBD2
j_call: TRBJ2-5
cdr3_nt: TGTGCCATTACTAGCGGGGAAGAGACCCAGTACTTC
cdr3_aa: CAITSGEETQYF

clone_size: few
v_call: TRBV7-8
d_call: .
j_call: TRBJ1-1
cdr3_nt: TGTGCCAGCAGCTGGGGTCCTGACGCTGAAGCTTTCTTT
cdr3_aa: CASSWGPDAEAFF

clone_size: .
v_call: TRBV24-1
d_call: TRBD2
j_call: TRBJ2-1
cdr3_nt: TGTGCCACCAGTGGGGAGGGACTAGCGGGAGACGAGCAGTTCTTC
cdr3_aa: CATSGEGLAGDEQFF

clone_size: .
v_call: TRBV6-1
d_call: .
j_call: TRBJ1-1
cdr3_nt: TGTGCCAGCAGAGATGGATGGGTCCTTGAAGCTTTCTTT
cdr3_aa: CASRDGWVLEAFF

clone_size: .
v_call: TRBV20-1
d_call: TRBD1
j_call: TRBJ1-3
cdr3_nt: TGCAGTGCTATTATACCGGGACAGGGGGTGGAAAACACCATATATTTT
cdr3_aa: CSAIIPGQGVENTIYF

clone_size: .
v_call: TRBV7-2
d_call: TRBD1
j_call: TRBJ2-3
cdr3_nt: TGTGCCAGCAGCTTAATTCGCCGGCAGGGGGACACAGATACGCAGTATTTT
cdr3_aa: CASSLIRRQGDTDTQYF

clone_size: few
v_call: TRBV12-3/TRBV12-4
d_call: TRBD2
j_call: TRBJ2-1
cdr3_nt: TGTGCCAGCAGTTTAGGGACTAGCGGGGCAGGAGAGCAGTTCTTC
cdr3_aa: CASSLGTSGAGEQFF

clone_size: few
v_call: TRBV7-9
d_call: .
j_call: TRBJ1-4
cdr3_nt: TGTGCCAGCAGCCCTGGGGTGCGGGGGCATGAAAAACTGTTTTTT
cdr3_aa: CASSPGVRGHEKLFF

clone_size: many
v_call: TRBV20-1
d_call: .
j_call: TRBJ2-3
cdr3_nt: TGCAGTGCTAGAGCGGGAGCACGGGATACGCAGTATTTT
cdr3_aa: CSARAGARDTQYF

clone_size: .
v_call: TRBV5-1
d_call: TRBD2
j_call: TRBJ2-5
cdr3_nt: TGCGCCAGCAGCTTGGCTTGGACTAGCGGGAGGGCCGCAGAGACCCAGTACTTC
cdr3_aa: CASSLAWTSGRAAETQYF

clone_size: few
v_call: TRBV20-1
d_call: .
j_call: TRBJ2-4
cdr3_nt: TGCAGTGCTAGAGGTCAAAACATTCAGTACTTC
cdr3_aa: CSARGQNIQYF

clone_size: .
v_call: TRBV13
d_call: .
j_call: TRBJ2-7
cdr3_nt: TGTGCCAGCAGCCAACCGGACCAGGGCTCCTACGAGCAGTACTTC
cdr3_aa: CASSQPDQGSYEQYF

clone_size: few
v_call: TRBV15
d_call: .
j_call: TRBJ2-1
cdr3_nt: TGTGCCACCAGCAGTCGGGACTACAATGAGCAGTTCTTC
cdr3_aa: CATSSRDYNEQFF

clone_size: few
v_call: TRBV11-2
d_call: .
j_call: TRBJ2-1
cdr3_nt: TGTGCCAGCAGCTTAGAACGGGACATGCTCTTCTTC
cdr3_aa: CASSLERDMLFF

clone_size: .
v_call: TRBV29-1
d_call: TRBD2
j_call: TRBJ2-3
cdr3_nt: TGCAGCGTTGAAGATTGGGCGGGAGCGACAGATACGCAGTATTTT
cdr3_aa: CSVEDWAGATDTQYF

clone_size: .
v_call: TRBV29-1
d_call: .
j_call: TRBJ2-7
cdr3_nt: TGCAGCGTTGTGCAGGGGTACGAGCAGTACTTC
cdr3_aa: CSVVQGYEQYF

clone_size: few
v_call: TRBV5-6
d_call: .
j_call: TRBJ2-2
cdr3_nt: TGTGCCAGCAGCCACATTAGCGGTGACACCGGGGAGCTGTTTTTT
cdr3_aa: CASSHISGDTGELFF

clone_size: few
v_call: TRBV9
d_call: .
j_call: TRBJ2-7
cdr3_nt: TGTGCCAGCAGCGATGGCTCCGGGAAGCGACCCTACGAGCAGTACTTC
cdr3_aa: CASSDGSGKRPYEQYF

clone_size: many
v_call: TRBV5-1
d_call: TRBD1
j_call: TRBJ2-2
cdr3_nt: TGCGCCAGCAGCTCAGACAGGGCTAACACCGGGGAGCTGTTTTTT
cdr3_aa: CASSSDRANTGELFF

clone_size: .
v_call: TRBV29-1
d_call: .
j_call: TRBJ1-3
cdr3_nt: TGCAGCGTTGTTGGCGACTCTGGAAACACCATATATTTT
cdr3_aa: CSVVGDSGNTIYF

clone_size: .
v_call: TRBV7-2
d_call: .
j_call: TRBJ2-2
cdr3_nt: TGTGCCAGCAGCTTACATGAGGGGCCCGGGGAGCTGTTTTTT
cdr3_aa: CASSLHEGPGELFF

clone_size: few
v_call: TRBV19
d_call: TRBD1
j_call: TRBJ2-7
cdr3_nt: TGTGCCAGTGCTCCGGGACAGGGGACCTACGAGCAGTACTTC
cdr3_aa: CASAPGQGTYEQYF

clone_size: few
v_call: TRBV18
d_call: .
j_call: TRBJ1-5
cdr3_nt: TGTGCCAGCTCACCGGACAGTCCTCAGCCCCAGCATTTT
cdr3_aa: CASSPDSPQPQHF

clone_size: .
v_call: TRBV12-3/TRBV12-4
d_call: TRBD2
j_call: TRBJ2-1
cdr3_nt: TGTGCCAGCAGTTTACTGGGACTAGCTACGAATGAGCAGTTCTTC
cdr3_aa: CASSLLGLATNEQFF

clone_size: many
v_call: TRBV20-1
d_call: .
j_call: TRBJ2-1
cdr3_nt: TGCAGTGCTTGGGACACCCCTTACAATGAGCAGTTCTTC
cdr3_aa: CSAWDTPYNEQFF

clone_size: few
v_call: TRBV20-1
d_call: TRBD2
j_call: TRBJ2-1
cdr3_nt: TGCAGTGCTAGTACCGGGACTAGCTGGGACAATGAGCAGTTCTTC
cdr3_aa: CSASTGTSWDNEQFF

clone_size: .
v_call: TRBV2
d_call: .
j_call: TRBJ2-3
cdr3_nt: TGTGCCAGCAACGTACTAGCTTCTAGCACAGATACGCAGTATTTT
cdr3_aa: CASNVLASSTDTQYF

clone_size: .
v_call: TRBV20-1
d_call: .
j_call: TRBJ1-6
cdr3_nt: TGCAGTGCTAGTGGGGGGCTCGACTATAATTCACCCCTCCACTTT
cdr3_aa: CSASGGLDYNSPLHF

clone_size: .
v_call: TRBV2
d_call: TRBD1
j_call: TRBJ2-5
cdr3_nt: TGTGCCAGCAGTACGGGGACAGGCGGGGAAGAGACCCAGTACTTC
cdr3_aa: CASSTGTGGEETQYF

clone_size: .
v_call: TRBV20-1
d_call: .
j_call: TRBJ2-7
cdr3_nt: TGCAGTGCTAGTATGGCGTGGGAGCAGTACTTC
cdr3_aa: CSASMAWEQYF

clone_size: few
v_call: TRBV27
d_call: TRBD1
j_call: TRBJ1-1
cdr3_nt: TGTGCCAGCAGTTCCGGTAGAACGAAGGACAGGGGTGAAGCTTTCTTT
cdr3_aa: CASSSGRTKDRGEAFF

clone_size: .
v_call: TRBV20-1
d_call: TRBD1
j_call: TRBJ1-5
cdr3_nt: TGCAGTGCTAGTTGGGGGACAGGGGGGGGTCAGCCCCAGCATTTT
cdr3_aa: CSASWGTGGGQPQHF

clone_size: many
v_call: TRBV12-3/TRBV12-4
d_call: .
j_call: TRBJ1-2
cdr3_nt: TGTGCCAGCAGTCGTACTACGGATGTGGCGGATGGCTACACCTTC
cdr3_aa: CASSRTTDVADGYTF

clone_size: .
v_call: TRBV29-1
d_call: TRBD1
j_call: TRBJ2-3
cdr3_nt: TGCAGCGGACAGGGGTCAGATACGCAGTATTTT
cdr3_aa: CSGQGSDTQYF

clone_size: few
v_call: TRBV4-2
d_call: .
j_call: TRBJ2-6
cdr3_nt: TGTGCCAGCAGCCAAAGCGCCACAGCCTCTGGGGCCAACGTCCTGACTTTC
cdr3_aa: CASSQSATASGANVLTF

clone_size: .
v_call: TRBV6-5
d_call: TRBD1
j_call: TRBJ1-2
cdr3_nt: TGTGCCAGCAGTTTCTCGACAGGGGTATATGGCTACACCTTC
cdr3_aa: CASSFSTGVYGYTF

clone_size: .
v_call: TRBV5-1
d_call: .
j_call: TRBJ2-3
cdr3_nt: TGCGCCAGCAGCTATGGACTAACCCGGGATACGCAGTATTTT
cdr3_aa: CASSYGLTRDTQYF

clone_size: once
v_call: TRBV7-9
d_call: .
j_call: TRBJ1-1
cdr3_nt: TGTGCCAGCAGCTTATTCTCAGGGGCGCGCACTGATGCTTTCTTT
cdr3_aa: CASSLFSGARTDAFF

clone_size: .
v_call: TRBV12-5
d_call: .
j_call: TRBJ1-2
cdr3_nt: TGTGCTAGTGGTTTGGTACTATCTCTGGTTAACGAGGGAATCACCTTC
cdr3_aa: CASGLVLSLVNEGITF

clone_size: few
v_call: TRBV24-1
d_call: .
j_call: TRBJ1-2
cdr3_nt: TGTGCCACCAGTGATTTGTCCCATCCCCGGGGCTACACCTTC
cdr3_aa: CATSDLSHPRGYTF